Presented here are 16 T cell receptor beta chains from one specimen sequenced in a study of blood T cell repertoires in COVID-19 (dated by TCRdb to between 2020 and 2021). Library generation was performed with the immunoSEQ multiplex PCR assay. The immuneACCESS repertoire file appears here via TCRdb, limited to in-frame rearrangements. These files lack a portion of the clones; in checked studies, under half of the deficit traces to unresolved V genes, and the cause of the others is not known. The sample table holds tens of thousands of clones, of which approximately 90% were seen once. 11% of the sample lies in the top ten. The sequencing sample was made of peripheral blood. The receptors originated from a man in his sixties or seventies with active or convalescent COVID-19.

This clone was observed a few times. The chain links TRBV24-1 to TRBJ1-5, with D unclear. V was pared by 1 base and J by 4 bases, with 4 bases between. CDR1 and CDR2 from the germline V gene are KGHDR and SFDVKD. This CDR3 comprises 13 residues. As DNA, the CDR3 is TGTGCCACCAGTGATTTTCCTAATCAGCCCCAGCATTTT. Translated: CATSDFPNQPQHF.

This clone appeared once. This chain uses TRBV5-4 with TRBJ2-1; D not resolved. This CDR3 has 15 amino acids. V dropped 4 bases and J dropped 0 bases, with 11 bases sitting between them. CDR1 is SGHNT and CDR2 is YYREEE in the germline V gene (reference sequence). The DNA for the CDR3 is TGTGCCAGCAGCCAGATTAAAAGCTCCTACAATGAGCAGTTCTTC. This sequence encodes CASSQIKSSYNEQFF.

The chain employs TRBV4-1 and TRBJ1-5; TRBD1 matches 8 bases. This CDR3 has 16 residues. The germline gives CDR1 MGHRA, CDR2 YSYEKL. The J segment lost 1 base and the V segment lost 1 base, leaving 3 bases of the junction unmatched. This chain's CDR3 is CASSQGQGISNQPQHF. In nucleotides, the CDR3 is TGCGCCAGCAGCCAAGGACAGGGGATCAGCAATCAGCCCCAGCATTTT.

CDR3 sequence (DNA): TGCAGTGCTAGTTCTGGACTAGCGGATTACGAGCAGTACTTC. It yields the protein CSASSGLADYEQYF. The J gene is TRBJ2-7, the V gene TRBV20-1; TRBD2 matches 10 bases. Losses at the gene ends were 3 bases for V and 4 bases for J; bases not matched to a gene: 6. The CDR3 consists of 14 residues. Germline V gene lookup returns CDR1 DFQATT and CDR2 SNEGSKA (reference sequence).

The chain is built from TRBV13 and TRBJ2-4; 9 nucleotides line up with TRBD1. CDR1 is PRHDT and CDR2 is FYEKMQ in the germline V gene (reference sequence). Trimming took 5 bases from V and 5 from J; bases not matched to a gene: 4. The CDR3 extends over 14 amino acids. The CDR3 DNA sequence: TGTGCCAGCAGCCCCCGACAGGGGGAAAACATTCAGTACTTC. It yields the protein CASSPRQGENIQYF. The full variable domain, completed using reference TRBV13 and TRBJ2-4, is AAGVIQSPRHLIKEKRETATLKCYPIPRHDTVYWYQQGPGQDPQFLISFYEKMQSDKGSIPDRFSAQQFSDYHSELNMSSLELGDSALYFCASSPRQGENIQYFGAGTRLSVL.

The rearrangement joins TRBV6-5 to TRBJ2-7; D unresolved. Germline V CDR1 and CDR2: MNHEY, SVGAGI. CDR3 size: 14 residues. V was cut by 0 bases and J by 1 base, with 7 bases left in between. In DNA, the CDR3 is TGTGCCAGCAGTTACTCGGAGAAATCCTACGAGCAGTACTTC. This translates into CASSYSEKSYEQYF.

The V call is TRBV19, the J call TRBJ1-1; D is undetermined. Between the trimmed V and J ends, which lost 3 bases and 0 bases, there was a span of 8 bases. CDR1 and CDR2 (germline): LNHDA, SQIVND (reference sequence). This CDR3 has 14 residues. The CDR3 coding sequence is TGTGCCAGTAGTATTGGCAGGTTGAACACTGAAGCTTTCTTT. Protein product: CASSIGRLNTEAFF. Variable domain in full (rest from reference TRBV19 and TRBJ1-1): DGGITQSPKYLFRKEGQNVTLSCEQNLNHDAMYWYRQDPGQGLRLIYYSQIVNDFQKGDIAEGYSVSREKKESFPLTVTSAQKNPTAFYLCASSIGRLNTEAFFGQGTRLTVV.

The CDR3 DNA reads TGTGCCAGCTCACCAGCGGGGGAAAGGGCTTTCTTT. It translates to CASSPAGERAFF. The rearrangement uses TRBV18 and TRBJ1-1, with a possible D match to TRBD1 (5 bases). V gave up 2 bases and J gave up 11 bases, with 12 bases separating them. Germline V gives CDR1 KGHSH, CDR2 LQKENI. CDR3 length: 12 residues.

The chain is built from TRBV28 and TRBJ1-1, with TRBD1 matching 8 bases. Germline CDR1 is MDHEN and CDR2 is SYDVKM. The CDR3 is made up of 16 amino acids. The trim removed 4 bases at V and 5 bases at J, leaving 12 bases unmatched. CDR3 loop: CASSSSGQGLRTEAFF. Here the CDR3 DNA reads TGTGCCAGCAGTTCATCCGGACAGGGCCTGCGGACTGAAGCTTTCTTT.

The chain couples TRBV6-5 to TRBJ2-1, with D possibly TRBD2 on 6 matching bases. Trimming removed 6 bases at V and 8 bases at J, with 17 bases between. This CDR3 has 14 residues. Germline loops: CDR1 MNHEY, CDR2 SVGAGI. CDR3: CASRPVGSSDEQFF. The CDR3 DNA reads TGTGCCAGCAGACCCGTCGGGAGTTCGGATGAGCAGTTCTTC.

The J gene is TRBJ2-7, the V gene TRBV27; D call uncertain. V lost 4 bases, J lost 0 bases, and 10 bases lay in between. The V gene's germline CDR1 is MNHEY and CDR2 SMNVEV (reference sequence). This CDR3 has 14 amino acids. The CDR3 reads CASSSARNSYEQYF. The CDR3 DNA sequence: TGTGCCAGCAGTTCCGCTAGAAACTCCTACGAGCAGTACTTC.

The J gene is TRBJ2-5, the V gene TRBV3-1 (or the pseudogene TRBV3-2), with a weak D call TRBD2 (5 bases). The germline V gene has CDR1 LGHDT and CDR2 YNNKEL (reference sequence). This CDR3 contains 12 residues. V lost 3 bases and J 7 bases, leaving 9 bases between the germline ends. CDR3 amino acids: CASSQGVWTQYF. As DNA, the CDR3 is TGTGCCAGCAGCCAGGGAGTGTGGACCCAGTACTTC.

A few counts support this clone. The chain recombines TRBV19 with TRBJ1-2; tentative D call: TRBD1 (6 bases). Trimming shortened V by 4 bases and J by 2 bases, and 8 bases separated the two germline ends. Germline CDR1 reads LNHDA; CDR2 reads SQIVND (reference sequence). This CDR3 region has 13 residues. CDR3 coding DNA: TGTGCCAGTAGTACAGGGGCGAACTATGGCTACACCTTC. Protein: CASSTGANYGYTF.

This chain uses TRBV18 with TRBJ2-1, with 7 bases matching TRBD2. The CDR3 totals 15 residues. V dropped 2 bases and J dropped 7; count of bases not matched to a gene: 8. Looked up from germline, CDR1 is KGHSH and CDR2 is LQKENI. The CDR3 nucleotides are TGTGCCAGCTCACCAGGGGGGAGGGCCGGAAATGAGCAGTTCTTC. Its protein product is CASSPGGRAGNEQFF.

The chain combines TRBV12-3 or TRBV12-4 with TRBJ1-4; tentative D call: TRBD1 (5 bases). The ends were cut back, 5 bases at V and 8 bases at J, with 12 bases in the middle. The CDR3 is 13 amino acids. The CDR3 reads CASSPGLGEKLFF. In nucleotides, the CDR3 is TGTGCCAGCAGTCCGGGACTGGGGGAAAAACTGTTTTTT.

The chain links TRBV19 to TRBJ2-1; maybe TRBD2 (6 bases). Trimming removed 5 bases at V and 9 bases at J, with 20 bases between. CDR1 is LNHDA, CDR2 SQIVND, per germline (reference sequence). This CDR3 comprises 15 residues. CDR3 sequence reads: CASSLPAGLLAEQFF. The CDR3 coding sequence is TGTGCCAGTAGTCTTCCCGCGGGGTTGCTTGCTGAGCAGTTCTTC.